This T cell receptor beta chain was documented in a study of T cell responses to AZD1222 COVID-19 vaccine. Here immunoSEQ multiplex PCR was the method, and the copy in TCRdb shows in-frame clones only, minus some. The repertoire consists of under 95,000 clones, with 80% to 90% occurring once and the leading ten covering less than 11%. The sequence came from an adult who received the AZD1222 COVID-19 vaccine. Sequencing was performed on peripheral blood, taken 28 days after the second AZD1222 dose.

The DNA of the CDR3 is TGTGCCAGCAGCTTGTGGGACTATTCTGGAAACACCATATATTTT. This sequence encodes CASSLWDYSGNTIYF. V is TRBV7-2 and J is TRBJ1-3, with D tentatively TRBD1 (5 bases). The ends were cut back, 3 bases at V and 1 base at J, with 10 bases in the middle. CDR1 SGHTA and CDR2 FQGNSA come from the germline V gene. The CDR3 has 15 residues.